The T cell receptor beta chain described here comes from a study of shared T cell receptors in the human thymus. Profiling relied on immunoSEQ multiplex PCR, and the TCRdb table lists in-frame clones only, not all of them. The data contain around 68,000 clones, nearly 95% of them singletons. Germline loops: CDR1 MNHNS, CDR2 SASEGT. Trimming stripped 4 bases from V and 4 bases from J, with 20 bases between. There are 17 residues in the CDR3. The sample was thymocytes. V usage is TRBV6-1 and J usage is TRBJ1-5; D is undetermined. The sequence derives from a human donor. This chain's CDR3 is CASSGVTGLHRNQPQHF. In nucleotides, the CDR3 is TGTGCCAGCAGTGGGGTTACGGGTCTACACCGAAATCAGCCCCAGCATTTT.